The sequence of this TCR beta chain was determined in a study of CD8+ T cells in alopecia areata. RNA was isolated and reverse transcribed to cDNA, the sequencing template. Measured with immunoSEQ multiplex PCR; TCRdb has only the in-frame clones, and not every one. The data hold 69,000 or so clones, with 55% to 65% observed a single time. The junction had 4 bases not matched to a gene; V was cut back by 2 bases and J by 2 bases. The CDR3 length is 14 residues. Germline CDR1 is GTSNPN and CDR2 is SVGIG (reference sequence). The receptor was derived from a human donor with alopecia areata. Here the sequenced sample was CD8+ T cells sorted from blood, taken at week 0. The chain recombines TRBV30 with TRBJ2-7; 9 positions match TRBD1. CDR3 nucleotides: TGTGCCTGGAGTCCGGGACAGGGCCCCTACGAGCAGTACTTC. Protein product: CAWSPGQGPYEQYF.